This TCR beta chain was sequenced for a study of OX40 agonist ivuxolimab in advanced cancers. Study-level background: The patients' treatment was ivuxolimab, an agonistic anti-OX40 (CD134) antibody. At roughly 80% male, the cohort had a mean age of approximately 60 years, ranging from about 20 to 80. Under the entry rules, prior anti-PD-1, anti-PD-L1 or anti-CTLA-4 therapy was allowed, and roughly 39% had some. Study-wide points: At 0.1 to 3.0 mg/kg and by week 6, clonal expansion occurred in CD4+ and CD8+ blood T cells.

Comment on this clone: Its antigen is still unknown.

TCRdb keeps only in-frame clones here, not all; method: immunoSEQ multiplex PCR. The repertoire holds over 90,000 clones, approximately 94% seen once, with 0.18% in the top ten. Germline V lookup: CDR1 WSHSY, CDR2 SAAADI. The CDR3 loop spans 13 amino acids. Trimming cost V 3 bases and J 2 bases, with 7 bases left between them. The chain combines TRBV10-2 with TRBJ1-2; D remains ambiguous. This sequence was found in an adult with an advanced solid tumor such as melanoma, head and neck, liver or kidney cancer. This specimen consisted of CD4+ or CD8+ T cells sorted from blood, obtained in a trial of the OX40 agonist ivuxolimab. This chain's CDR3 is CASSESINYGYTF. In DNA form, the CDR3 reads TGCGCCAGCAGTGAATCCATCAACTATGGCTACACCTTC.